One and the same sample provided the 10 T cell receptor beta chains below, sequenced in a study of blood T cell repertoires in COVID-19. Libraries were prepared by immunoSEQ multiplex PCR; TCRdb keeps only in-frame clonotypes and omits some of them. The sample lists under 300,000 clones, more than 75% occurring once. What was sequenced was PBMCs or T cells enriched from blood (not recorded which). The receptor set was obtained from a woman aged 40 to 50 with acute COVID-19.

The V gene is TRBV5-1, the J gene TRBJ1-1; D might be TRBD1 (5 bases). Germline V CDR1 and CDR2: SGHRS, YFSETQ. The CDR3 loop spans 15 amino acids. V was shortened by 0 bases and J by 1 base, with 10 bases between the two germline ends. The CDR3 region is CASSLEGPANTEAFF. CDR3 bases: TGCGCCAGCAGCTTGGAGGGGCCTGCGAACACTGAAGCTTTCTTT.

The CDR3 loop is CASKGKVPRGDTQYF. DNA of the CDR3: TGTGCCAGTAAGGGGAAGGTCCCGCGTGGGGATACGCAGTATTTT. This chain links TRBV19 with TRBJ2-3, with TRBD1 as a possible D gene (5 bases). Germline V gene lookup returns CDR1 LNHDA and CDR2 SQIVND (reference sequence). The V gene lost 7 bases and the J gene lost 6 bases, with 20 bases spanning the gap. This CDR3 spans 15 amino acids.

Remarks on this clone: The sample contains more than one DNA sequence encoding this CDR3. The chain has TRBV6-5 and TRBJ2-7; 9 nucleotides align to TRBD2. The CDR3 length is 15 residues. The germline V gene has CDR1 MNHEY and CDR2 SVGAGI. J lost 0 bases, V lost 3 bases, and 3 bases had no gene match. The CDR3 region has the DNA TGTGCCAGCAGTTATAGCGGGGGCAGCTCCTACGAGCAGTACTTC. Amino acid sequence: CASSYSGGSSYEQYF.

V usage is TRBV7-9 and J usage is TRBJ2-2; 9 nucleotides align to TRBD1. Germline CDR1 reads SEHNR; CDR2 reads FQNEAQ (reference sequence). V shed 5 bases, J shed 6 bases, and the junction held 10 bases outside the gene matches. CDR3 length: 16 amino acids. The CDR3 protein is CASSDRSQGAPGELFF. CDR3 nucleotides: TGTGCCAGCAGCGACCGGTCACAGGGGGCCCCCGGGGAGCTGTTTTTT. Complete variable domain (other parts from reference TRBV7-9 and TRBJ2-2): DTGVSQNPRHKITKRGQNVTFRCDPISEHNRLYWYRQTLGQGPEFLTYFQNEAQLEKSRLLSDRFSAERPKGSFSTLEIQRTEQGDSAMYLCASSDRSQGAPGELFFGEGSRLTVL.

The chain combines TRBV9 with TRBJ2-2; D is perhaps TRBD1 (6 bases). Germline CDR1 SGDLS, CDR2 YYNGEE. The CDR3 consists of 16 residues. V shed 0 bases and J shed 1 base, with 10 bases lying between them. DNA of the CDR3: TGTGCCAGCAGCGTAGCTCCACAGGGGAACACCGGGGAGCTGTTTTTT. Its protein is CASSVAPQGNTGELFF.

The rearrangement joins TRBV6-5 to TRBJ1-2; 11 bases are a match to TRBD1. With V trimmed by 6 bases and J by 5 bases, 8 bases remained unmatched. The CDR3 is made up of 15 amino acids. CDR1 and CDR2 (germline): MNHEY, SVGAGI. The CDR3 is CASRVIGTGGYGYTF. CDR3 sequence (DNA): TGTGCCAGCAGAGTTATCGGGACAGGGGGTTATGGCTACACCTTC.

The chain carries TRBV25-1 and TRBJ1-1, with unresolved D. Germline CDR1 is MGHDK and CDR2 is SYGVNS. This CDR3 has 15 residues. The V end was cut by 2 bases, the J end by 7 bases, with 17 bases between. CDR3 in amino acids: CASSEEHPASGEAFF. The CDR3 region has the DNA TGTGCCAGCAGTGAAGAACACCCCGCTTCTGGTGAAGCTTTCTTT.

The chain recombines TRBV3-1 (or the pseudogene TRBV3-2) with TRBJ2-7; 10 bases are a match to TRBD2. The germline V gene has CDR1 LGHDT and CDR2 YNNKEL (reference sequence). The length of the CDR3 is 15 residues. The J segment lost 5 bases and the V segment lost 0 bases, leaving 4 bases of the junction unmatched. CDR3 DNA: TGTGCCAGCAGCCAAGATGGTCTAGCGGGAGACGAGCAGTACTTC. Amino acids: CASSQDGLAGDEQYF.

This chain uses TRBV6-4 with TRBJ2-3; TRBD2 aligns across 10 bases. J gave up 3 bases and V 3 bases, and 12 bases lay outside the gene matches. The CDR3 is 18 residues long. Germline CDR1 is MRHNA and CDR2 is SNTAGT. Here the CDR3 DNA reads TGTGCCAGCAGTGAGGAGCTAGCGGGAGATGGTAGGACAGATACGCAGTATTTT. Residues: CASSEELAGDGRTDTQYF.

CDR3 residues: CTSRGLNNEQFF. Written as DNA, the CDR3 is TGCACCAGCAGAGGACTAAACAATGAGCAGTTCTTC. This chain uses TRBV1 with TRBJ2-1; the D call of TRBD2 is as the table states it, not checked on the DNA. TRBV1 is designated a pseudogene. CDR3 length: 12 amino acids.